Listed below are T cell receptor beta chains from one sample, sequenced in a study of blood T cell repertoires in COVID-19. Sequencing used immunoSEQ multiplex PCR; TCRdb keeps in-frame clones, though not all of them. This sample has under 350,000 clones; around 90% occur once, and the top ten carry approximately 2.2%. Sequenced input: peripheral blood. The receptors originated from a man aged 45-65 years with acute or convalescent COVID-19. Both conserved end residues are part of each CDR3. Fields, in order: V gene, CDR3 protein.

TRBV12-3/TRBV12-4	CASSSRRLYEQYF
TRBV19	CASSMGSSGANVLTF
TRBV16	CASSQHQTNEQFF
TRBV7-3	CASSPRGYNEQFF
TRBV18	CASSPGVTSEKLFF
TRBV6-5	CASSYGGETYEQYF
TRBV27	CASSFTRDTEAFF
TRBV24-1	CATSDPSGPGNEQFF
TRBV6-5	CASSTQGIQPQHF
TRBV27	CASRHLRQTPGELFF
TRBV5-1	CASSLVGDEETQYF
TRBV10-3	CAIARDSNTEAFF
TRBV11-3	CASSLGDSSYEQYF
TRBV6-5	CASSYSGGPNQPQHF
TRBV27	CASSLRGGETQYF
TRBV28	CASRTGMNTEAFF
TRBV7-2	CASSFSRSGNTIYF
TRBV11-2	CASSLDPAGSGNTIYF
TRBV10-3	CAISEPRGPNNEQFF
TRBV2	CASSEGAGANHREQYF
TRBV12-3/TRBV12-4	CASSRTKSEAFF
TRBV6-1	CASSEGGGYNEQFF
TRBV3-1/TRBV3-2	CASSLGGARTGELFF
TRBV18	CASSPYMNTGELFF
TRBV6-5	CASSSGGAWETQYF
TRBV5-1	CASSTQGDYGYTF
TRBV7-9	CASQQSSYNSPLHF
TRBV9	CASSRGIGGTEAFF
TRBV2	CASSDTSRDTQYF
TRBV2	CASSPQGLGYEQYF
TRBV5-1	CASSPPAQGGETQYF
TRBV7-9	CASSLSVRSSGNTIYF
TRBV12-1	CASSNPDCFFNQPQHF
TRBV11-3	CASAGTSGGWDTGELFF
TRBV5-1	CASSLTSGELFF
TRBV20-1	CSASQGSSYEQYF
TRBV5-4	CASSFDVGGLAGELFF
TRBV4-1	CASSQLTGRSHEQYF
TRBV5-1	CASSSGLAGSDEQFF
TRBV6-4	CASRHRANTGELFF
TRBV5-1	CATSAGATNEKLFF
TRBV6-1	CASSEFNRNSPLHF
TRBV9	CASSVPAGGSGNTIYF
TRBV3-1/TRBV3-2	CASSLNPTGGAEAFF